The 26 T cell receptor beta chains presented below share a single source sample, sequenced in a study of T cells expressing NK-cell markers. TCRdb reprocessed the 5' RACE reads, keeping one entry per CDR3 protein, no DNA. Its clone listing holds approximately 380,000 distinct CDR3 sequences. The sample comprised blood T cells: a sorted CD56 or NKG2C T cell subset, CD4+ or CD8+ T cells, or bulk PBMC T cells (not recorded which). Receptor source: a man aged 18-69 years in good health.

This chain connects TRBV20-1 to TRBJ2-3; absent DNA, TCRdb's TRBD2 call cannot be checked. The germline V gene has CDR1 DFQATT and CDR2 SNEGSKA (reference sequence). The CDR3 consists of 14 residues. The chain's CDR3 is CSAALAGSTDTQYF.

The genes are TRBV24-1 and TRBJ2-3; checking the TCRdb D call of TRBD1 is not possible without DNA. The CDR3 spans 15 residues. The germline V gene has CDR1 KGHDR and CDR2 SFDVKD. CDR3 loop: CATSDRQGAGDTQYF.

The chain's CDR3 is CASSRTGLGADTQYF. The chain recombines TRBV7-6 with TRBJ2-3; TCRdb calls TRBD1, which cannot be checked without DNA. The CDR3 runs 15 residues. Germline assignment: CDR1 SGHVS and CDR2 FNYEAQ.

The V call is TRBV15, the J call TRBJ1-5. This CDR3 is 15 amino acids long. CDR1 and CDR2 from the germline V gene are LNHNV and YYDKDF (reference sequence). CDR3 region: CATSRGGRGNQPQHF.

The rearrangement uses TRBV6-2 or TRBV6-3 and TRBJ2-2; with no DNA, the TCRdb D assignment of TRBD1 cannot be verified. CDR1 is MNHEY and CDR2 is SVGEGT in the germline V gene. The CDR3 has 16 amino acids. The CDR3 loop is CASSWGQGRDTGELFF.

The V call is TRBV9, the J call TRBJ1-1; the TRBD1 assignment by TCRdb is unverifiable without DNA. The CDR3 is 16 amino acids. CDR1 and CDR2 from the germline V gene are SGDLS and YYNGEE. The CDR3 here is CASSAMGQGVNTEAFF.

This chain joins TRBV5-1 and TRBJ2-1; checking the TCRdb D call of TRBD2 is not possible without DNA. Germline lookup yields CDR1 SGHRS and CDR2 YFSETQ. This CDR3 spans 15 amino acids. The CDR3: CASSEGTQRYNEQFF.

The chain employs TRBV20-1 and TRBJ2-3; TCRdb returns TRBD2, unconfirmable since there is no DNA. CDR1 is DFQATT and CDR2 is SNEGSKA in the germline V gene (reference sequence). This CDR3 has 15 residues. The CDR3: CSASPLAGLTDTQYF.

The genes are TRBV3-1 and TRBJ2-1; the D call of TRBD1 rests on TCRdb alone, since no DNA is present to check it. CDR3 size: 15 residues. Looked up from germline, CDR1 is LGHDT and CDR2 is YNNKEL (reference sequence). CDR3 region: CASSQQGTGGGEQFF.

The V call is TRBV2, the J call TRBJ1-1. Germline CDR1 and CDR2: SNHLY and FYNNEI. The CDR3 totals 15 residues. The CDR3 sequence: CASSRLGLVNTEAFF.

V and J are TRBV29-1 and TRBJ2-7. The CDR3 is 14 amino acids. Germline CDR1 is SQVTM and CDR2 is ANQGSEA. The CDR3 sequence is CSVEGLSKSREQYF.

The rearrangement uses TRBV12-5 and TRBJ2-5; TCRdb returns TRBD1, unconfirmable since there is no DNA. This CDR3 is 16 amino acids long. The germline gives CDR1 LGHNT, CDR2 FRNRAP. The CDR3 protein is CASGLVLRGGPETQYF.

The V and J genes are TRBV7-9 and TRBJ2-2; TCRdb calls TRBD2, which cannot be checked without DNA. The CDR3 extends over 16 amino acids. Germline V gives CDR1 SEHNR, CDR2 FQNEAQ (reference sequence). The CDR3: CASSLGGLGLTGELFF.

J is TRBJ1-6 and V is TRBV6-5; TCRdb gives TRBD1 as the D gene, but with no DNA this cannot be confirmed. This CDR3 contains 15 residues. Germline V lookup: CDR1 MNHEY, CDR2 SVGAGI. CDR3 loop: CASSYGRGGNSPLHF.

V gene TRBV28 combines with J gene TRBJ2-2. There are 14 residues in the CDR3. The germline CDR1 and CDR2 sequences are MDHEN and SYDVKM. The CDR3 loop reads CASRPDGNTGELFF. Using reference TRBV28 and TRBJ2-2 for the parts outside the CDR3, the full variable domain is DVKVTQSSRYLVKRTGEKVFLECVQDMDHENMFWYRQDPGLGLRLIYFSYDVKMKEKGDIPEGYSVSREKKERFSLILESASTNQTSMYLCASRPDGNTGELFFGEGSRLTVL.

The J gene is TRBJ2-2, the V gene TRBV18; there is no DNA to check the TCRdb D call of TRBD1. There are 17 residues in the CDR3. The germline V gene encodes CDR1 KGHSH and CDR2 LQKENI. The CDR3 spells CASSPLFRFGGPGELFF.

CDR3 sequence: CASTLGGGPKDTQYF. The chain employs TRBV12-3 or TRBV12-4 and TRBJ2-3; as DNA is missing, the TRBD1 call by TCRdb cannot be tested. The CDR3 runs 15 residues.

The CDR3 region is CASSLGFWQGDYEQYF. The chain employs TRBV5-1 and TRBJ2-7; TCRdb reports TRBD1, a call that lacks DNA to check it against. The germline V gene has CDR1 SGHRS and CDR2 YFSETQ. CDR3 length: 16 residues.

The chain employs TRBV6-1 and TRBJ2-7; TCRdb outputs TRBD1, but without DNA this stays unchecked. Germline loops: CDR1 MNHNS, CDR2 SASEGT. The CDR3 consists of 16 residues. The CDR3: CASINTPPGGSYEQYF.

The chain is built from TRBV28 and TRBJ2-2; TCRdb outputs TRBD1, but without DNA this stays unchecked. The CDR3 spans 13 residues. Per the germline V gene, CDR1 is MDHEN and CDR2 is SYDVKM. This chain's CDR3 is CASSWAGAGELFF.

The chain links TRBV7-9 to TRBJ2-7. This CDR3 comprises 14 residues. The germline V gene encodes CDR1 SEHNR and CDR2 FQNEAQ (reference sequence). CDR3 sequence: CASSLQAGSYEQYF.

This chain connects TRBV27 to TRBJ1-6. This CDR3 spans 14 amino acids. Germline V CDR1 and CDR2: MNHEY, SMNVEV (reference sequence). CDR3: CASSSTGMGSPLHF.

The V gene is TRBV5-1, the J gene TRBJ2-1; TCRdb indicates TRBD2, and absent DNA this call remains unverified. The CDR3 runs 13 residues. Per germline, CDR1 SGHRS and CDR2 YFSETQ. CDR3 sequence reads: CASSGGRINEQFF.

The chain recombines TRBV20-1 with TRBJ2-6; TCRdb selects TRBD1, and the lack of DNA leaves this call unchecked. The CDR3 is made up of 15 amino acids. Germline lookup yields CDR1 DFQATT and CDR2 SNEGSKA (reference sequence). This chain's CDR3 is CSVNSRGSGANVLTF.

The gene calls are TRBV6-1 and TRBJ1-5; TCRdb returns TRBD1, unconfirmable since there is no DNA. Germline values: CDR1 MNHNS, CDR2 SASEGT. The length of the CDR3 is 15 residues. CDR3 protein: CASSGSGKLKQPQHF.

This chain links TRBV3-1 with TRBJ2-6. The CDR3 sequence is 15 residues long. CDR1 is LGHDT and CDR2 is YNNKEL in the germline V gene (reference sequence). The CDR3 here is CASSRTDSGANVLTF.